This TCR beta chain was recovered during a study of blood T cell repertoires in COVID-19. Looking at the study overall: Both acute and convalescent COVID-19 samples were obtained from the United States, Italy and Spain.

V lost 6 bases, J lost 3 bases, and 17 bases lay in between. Germline V gene data show CDR1 as WSHSY and CDR2 as SAAADI. CDR3 length: 16 residues. The table came from immunoSEQ multiplex PCR; TCRdb's copy has only in-frame clones and leaves some out. The data contain 100,000 to 150,000 clones, about three quarters of them seen just once; the ten biggest clones take up around 0.9%. Material for sequencing was peripheral blood. The chain carries TRBV10-2 and TRBJ2-2, with a possible D match to TRBD2 (5 bases). The sequence was obtained from a human donor with acute or convalescent COVID-19. The donor label of this sample is uncertain. The chain's CDR3 is CASRASTRVDTGELFF. The CDR3 DNA follows: TGCGCCAGCAGGGCTTCTACGAGGGTGGACACCGGGGAGCTGTTTTTT.